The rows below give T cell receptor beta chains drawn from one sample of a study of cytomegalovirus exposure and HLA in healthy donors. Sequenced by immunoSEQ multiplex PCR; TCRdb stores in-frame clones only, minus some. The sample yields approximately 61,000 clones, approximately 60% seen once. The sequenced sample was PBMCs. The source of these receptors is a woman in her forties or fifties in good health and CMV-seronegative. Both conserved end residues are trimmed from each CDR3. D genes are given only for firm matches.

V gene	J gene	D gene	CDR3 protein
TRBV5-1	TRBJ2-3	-	ASSPGAGLADTQY
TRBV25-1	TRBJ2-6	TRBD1	ASRGDRGLSGANVLT
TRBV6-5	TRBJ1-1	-	ASSPRQTNEAF
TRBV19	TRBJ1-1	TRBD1	ASSTIDRGTEAF
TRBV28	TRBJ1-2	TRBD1	ASSYIDRVQSYT
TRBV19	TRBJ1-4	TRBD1	ASSDETGGSEKLF
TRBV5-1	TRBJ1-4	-	ASSPGGQAEKLF
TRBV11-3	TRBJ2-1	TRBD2	ASSLTIAGDLTYNEQF
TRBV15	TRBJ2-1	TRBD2	ATSWGGLGYNEQF
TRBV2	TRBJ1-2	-	ASRPDSLYGYT
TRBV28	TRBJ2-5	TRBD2	ASRKLAGGPETQY
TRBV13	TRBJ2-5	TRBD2	ASSHGLAGGPGETQY
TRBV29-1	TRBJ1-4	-	SVEERTPSEYGTNEKLF
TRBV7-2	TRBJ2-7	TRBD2	ASSPPGRGPNTYEQY
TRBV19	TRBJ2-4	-	ASSRQRTALNIQY
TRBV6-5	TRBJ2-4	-	ASSPQIGAQNIQY
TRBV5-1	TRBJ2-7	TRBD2	ASSLVTGGPGYEQY
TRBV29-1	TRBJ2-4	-	SVEDPPDIQY
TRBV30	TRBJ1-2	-	AWSRFRDFNYGYT
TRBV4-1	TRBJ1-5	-	ASSQVVSRKSNQPQH
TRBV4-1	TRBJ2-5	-	ASSQDLRGGGETQY
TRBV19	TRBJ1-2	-	ASSIPLGGGYT
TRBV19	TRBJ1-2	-	ASSIGHRELYGYT
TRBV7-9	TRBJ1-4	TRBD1	ASSTGELLSNEKLF
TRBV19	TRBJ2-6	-	ASSGQNSGANVLT
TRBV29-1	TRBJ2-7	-	SVEDLTSGVYEQY
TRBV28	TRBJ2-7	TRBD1	ASSSPGQGRRHEQY
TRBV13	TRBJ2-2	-	ASSFQVELF
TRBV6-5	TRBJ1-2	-	ASSSHSYGDYGYT
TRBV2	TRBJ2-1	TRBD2	ASRPWGTSGYNEQF
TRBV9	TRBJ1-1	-	ASSVDPGGNTEAF
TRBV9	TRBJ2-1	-	ASSVATRWNEQF
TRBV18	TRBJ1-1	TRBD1	ASSPYNRGLNTEAF